What follows are 24 T cell receptor beta chains derived from one specimen sequenced in a study of blood T cell repertoires in COVID-19. Sequenced by immunoSEQ multiplex PCR; TCRdb stores in-frame clones only, minus some. The sample yields about 210,000 clones, about 80% seen once. The sequenced sample was peripheral blood. These receptors were collected from a woman aged 60-75 years with COVID-19, enrolled during active disease.

CDR3 residues: CASSPRTFPRTDTQYF. CDR3 DNA: TGTGCCAGCAGTCCAAGGACATTCCCCAGGACAGATACGCAGTATTTT. The chain links TRBV27 to TRBJ2-3; D perhaps matches TRBD1 (5 bases). Germline CDR1 and CDR2: MNHEY and SMNVEV (reference sequence). The CDR3 contains 16 residues. V lost 5 bases, J lost 3 bases, and 18 bases lay in between.

This clone has a handful of counts. The chain is built from TRBV30 and TRBJ1-1; D not certain. The germline V gene has CDR1 GTSNPN and CDR2 SVGIG (reference sequence). CDR3 size: 11 residues. Between the trimmed V and J ends, which lost 1 base and 8 bases, there was a span of 8 bases. This CDR3 is CAWSEAEEAFF. CDR3 DNA: TGTGCCTGGAGTGAGGCGGAGGAAGCTTTCTTT.

This rearrangement joins TRBV24-1 to TRBJ2-2; 9 positions match TRBD2. The CDR3 contains 17 residues. Germline assignment: CDR1 KGHDR and CDR2 SFDVKD. The V gene end was trimmed by 1 base and the J gene end by 0 bases; junction bases not matched to a gene: 2. CDR3 amino acids: CATSDLGGGANTGELFF. The DNA for the CDR3 is TGTGCCACCAGTGATTTAGGCGGGGGGGCGAACACCGGGGAGCTGTTTTTT.

This sequence joins TRBV10-3 and TRBJ2-3, with D possibly being TRBD2 (7 bases). Looked up from germline, CDR1 is ENHRY and CDR2 is SYGVKD. The V and J ends lost 8 bases and 7 bases respectively, with 19 bases between them. This CDR3 comprises 14 residues. CDR3 bases: TGTGCCATCGCGGGGGCGAGAATTGAGAATACGCAGTATTTT. This translates into CAIAGARIENTQYF.

CDR3 region: CASKGGQGDSPLHF. The DNA for the CDR3 is TGTGCCAGCAAAGGAGGACAGGGCGATTCACCCCTCCACTTT. This chain joins TRBV2 and TRBJ1-6, with TRBD1 identical over 8 bases. The CDR3 is made up of 14 amino acids. Germline V gene sequence: CDR1 SNHLY, CDR2 FYNNEI. Unmatched junction bases numbered 7, after V lost 7 bases and J lost 8 bases.

The chain uses TRBV30 and TRBJ1-3; 8 positions match TRBD1. CDR3 size: 14 residues. Losses at the gene ends were 5 bases for V and 0 bases for J; bases not matched to a gene: 3. The germline V gene has CDR1 GTSNPN and CDR2 SVGIG (reference sequence). The DNA of the CDR3 is TGTGCCTGGGGACAGGGACTCTCTGGAAACACCATATATTTT. The encoded protein is CAWGQGLSGNTIYF.

V usage is TRBV19 and J usage is TRBJ1-5; no reliable D call. Germline assignment: CDR1 LNHDA and CDR2 SQIVND (reference sequence). V lost 3 bases and J 6 bases, leaving 9 bases between the germline ends. This CDR3 contains 13 residues. In nucleotides, the CDR3 is TGTGCCAGTAGTATCAGTTCAAGTCAGCCCCAGCATTTT. Protein sequence: CASSISSSQPQHF.

This chain links TRBV25-1 with TRBJ1-6; 8 positions agree with TRBD1. Unmatched junction bases numbered 6, after V lost 6 bases and J lost 5 bases. Germline V lookup: CDR1 MGHDK, CDR2 SYGVNS. This CDR3 contains 15 residues. The CDR3 region has the DNA TGTGCCAGCAGGGGGACAGGCGACCATAATTCACCCCTCCACTTT. This sequence encodes CASRGTGDHNSPLHF.

The chain combines TRBV24-1 with TRBJ2-5; TRBD2 matches 7 bases. The length of the CDR3 is 16 residues. J lost 5 bases, V lost 5 bases, and 13 bases had no gene match. CDR1 is KGHDR and CDR2 is SFDVKD in the germline V gene. The CDR3 region is CATSGGGDYWGETQYF. In DNA form, the CDR3 reads TGTGCCACCAGTGGTGGCGGGGACTATTGGGGGGAGACCCAGTACTTC.

The genes are TRBV7-9 and TRBJ1-5; 10 positions agree with TRBD1. Losses at the gene ends were 4 bases for V and 1 base for J; bases not matched to a gene: 4. The CDR3 is made up of 16 amino acids. Germline V gene lookup returns CDR1 SEHNR and CDR2 FQNEAQ (reference sequence). This chain's CDR3 is CASSSTGGASNQPQHF. CDR3 DNA: TGTGCCAGCAGCTCGACAGGGGGCGCGAGCAATCAGCCCCAGCATTTT. Variable domain in full (rest from reference TRBV7-9 and TRBJ1-5): DTGVSQNPRHKITKRGQNVTFRCDPISEHNRLYWYRQTLGQGPEFLTYFQNEAQLEKSRLLSDRFSAERPKGSFSTLEIQRTEQGDSAMYLCASSSTGGASNQPQHFGDGTRLSIL.

The rearrangement joins TRBV7-2 to TRBJ2-7; D possibly corresponds to TRBD1 (6 bases). V was trimmed by 5 bases and J by 3 bases, leaving 17 bases between them. Germline loops: CDR1 SGHTA, CDR2 FQGNSA. CDR3 length equals 15 residues. CDR3 protein: CASSPNPGAGYEQYF. The CDR3 nucleotides are TGTGCCAGCAGCCCCAACCCAGGGGCGGGCTACGAGCAGTACTTC. Full variable domain (remainder filled in from reference TRBV7-2 and TRBJ2-7): GAGVSQSPSNKVTEKGKDVELRCDPISGHTALYWYRQSLGQGLEFLIYFQGNSAPDKSGLPSDRFSAERTGGSVSTLTIQRTQQEDSAVYLCASSPNPGAGYEQYFGPGTRLTVT.

This clone was detected a few times. The chain employs TRBV10-3 and TRBJ2-5; D not resolved. This CDR3 has 13 residues. CDR1 and CDR2 (germline): ENHRY, SYGVKD. V lost 7 bases to trimming and J lost 5 bases, with 14 bases between them. For the CDR3, the DNA is TGTGCCATCACAGACGGAATGCGGGAGACCCAGTACTTC. This translates into CAITDGMRETQYF.

The V and J genes are TRBV9 and TRBJ1-6; D is perhaps TRBD1 (6 bases). V gave up 0 bases and J gave up 4 bases, with 8 bases separating them. CDR1 is SGDLS and CDR2 is YYNGEE in the germline V gene. The CDR3 is 15 residues long. CDR3 region: CASSVEGGYNSPLHF. CDR3 DNA sequence: TGTGCCAGCAGCGTAGAAGGGGGTTATAATTCACCCCTCCACTTT.

CDR3 nucleotides: TGTGCCAGCAGCTTGGTCAGCGGGAGGCCGGGTAATGAGCAGTTCTTC. Protein product: CASSLVSGRPGNEQFF. The rearrangement links TRBV5-4 to TRBJ2-1; TRBD2 matches at 9 bases. CDR3 length: 16 amino acids. Germline lookup yields CDR1 SGHNT and CDR2 YYREEE (reference sequence). Trimming cost V 0 bases and J 7 bases; bases outside gene matches: 8.

CDR3 sequence (DNA): TGCAGTGCTAGTATCCGGCCGATGACAGCCCCGTTCCACGAGCAGTACTTC. It specifies CSASIRPMTAPFHEQYF. The chain links TRBV20-1 to TRBJ2-7, with D possibly TRBD1 on 5 matching bases. The CDR3 is 17 residues long. The ends were cut back, 3 bases at V and 5 bases at J, with 26 bases in the middle. Germline CDR1 and CDR2: DFQATT and SNEGSKA (reference sequence).

The rearrangement joins TRBV7-3 to TRBJ2-6; TRBD1 agrees at 8 bases. With V trimmed by 4 bases and J by 4 bases, 6 bases remained unmatched. Germline lookup yields CDR1 SGHTA and CDR2 FQGTGA. This CDR3 region has 16 residues. This chain's CDR3 is CASSSQGAQGANVLTF. In nucleotides, the CDR3 is TGTGCCAGCAGCTCTCAGGGGGCGCAGGGGGCCAACGTCCTGACTTTC. Using reference TRBV7-3 and TRBJ2-6 for the parts outside the CDR3, the full variable domain is GAGVSQTPSNKVTEKGKYVELRCDPISGHTALYWYRQSLGQGPEFLIYFQGTGAADDSGLPNDRFFAVRPEGSVSTLKIQRTERGDSAVYLCASSSQGAQGANVLTFGAGSRLTVL.

The rearrangement joins TRBV4-2 to TRBJ2-7; D is perhaps TRBD2 (6 bases). The CDR3 sequence is 13 residues long. Germline V gene sequence: CDR1 LGHNA, CDR2 YNFKEQ. V was shortened by 5 bases and J by 7 bases, with 15 bases between the two germline ends. CDR3 loop: CASSERLGWEQYF. In DNA, the CDR3 is TGTGCCAGCAGCGAAAGACTAGGGTGGGAGCAGTACTTC.

The rearrangement joins TRBV4-1 to TRBJ1-2, with TRBD1 as a possible D gene (6 bases). V was trimmed by 1 base and J by 2 bases, leaving 8 bases between them. The CDR3 is made up of 14 amino acids. Per the germline V gene, CDR1 is MGHRA and CDR2 is YSYEKL. CDR3 amino acids: CASSQVTGNYGYTF. The CDR3, as DNA: TGCGCCAGCAGCCAAGTAACAGGGAACTATGGCTACACCTTC.

This clone was counted between two and nine times. The J gene is TRBJ1-3, the V gene TRBV1; the listed D gene, TRBD1, was not tested against the DNA. TRBV1 is noted as a pseudogene. The CDR3 has 13 residues. The DNA of the CDR3 is TGCACCAGCAGCCCAACGACAAGAAACACCATATATTTT. The encoded protein is CTSSPTTRNTIYF.

The chain links TRBV9 to TRBJ1-1; D is possibly TRBD1 (6 bases). V was cut by 0 bases and J by 2 bases, with 20 bases left in between. Germline assignment: CDR1 SGDLS and CDR2 YYNGEE. The CDR3 is 18 amino acids. Written as DNA, the CDR3 is TGTGCCAGCAGCGTAGCAATGGGGGCTCTCCGAGAAAACACTGAAGCTTTCTTT. It yields the protein CASSVAMGALRENTEAFF.

CDR3 loop: CASSLSPDRGDGYTF. CDR3 nucleotide sequence: TGTGCCAGCAGCTTAAGTCCGGACAGGGGGGATGGCTACACCTTC. The V gene is TRBV7-9, the J gene TRBJ1-2; 10 nucleotides match TRBD1. The germline gives CDR1 SEHNR, CDR2 FQNEAQ (reference sequence). The CDR3 is 15 amino acids. The junction had 6 bases not matched to a gene; V was cut back by 2 bases and J by 6 bases.

The chain employs TRBV2 and TRBJ2-1; 8 bases agree with TRBD1. This CDR3 comprises 14 residues. Germline loops: CDR1 SNHLY, CDR2 FYNNEI. V was pared by 6 bases and J by 5 bases, with 6 bases of the junction left unmatched. The CDR3 region has the DNA TGTGCCAGCAGGGTAGGGACAGGCCACAATGAGCAGTTCTTC. Protein sequence: CASRVGTGHNEQFF.

This clone was seen only a few times. V is TRBV28 and J is TRBJ1-4; perhaps TRBD1 as D (6 bases). The CDR3 is made up of 13 amino acids. V lost 6 bases and J 8 bases, leaving 13 bases between the germline ends. Germline V lookup: CDR1 MDHEN, CDR2 SYDVKM. CDR3 nucleotide sequence: TGTGCCAGCAGAGTAGGGGGGGAGGAAAAACTGTTTTTT. Its translation is CASRVGGEEKLFF.

The chain recombines TRBV28 with TRBJ1-2; 7 bases line up with TRBD1. The CDR3 is 15 residues long. The trim removed 0 bases at V and 3 bases at J, leaving 4 bases unmatched. Germline CDR1 and CDR2: MDHEN and SYDVKM. This chain's CDR3 is CASSLWTGRDYGYTF. In DNA form, the CDR3 reads TGTGCCAGCAGTTTATGGACAGGGAGAGACTATGGCTACACCTTC.